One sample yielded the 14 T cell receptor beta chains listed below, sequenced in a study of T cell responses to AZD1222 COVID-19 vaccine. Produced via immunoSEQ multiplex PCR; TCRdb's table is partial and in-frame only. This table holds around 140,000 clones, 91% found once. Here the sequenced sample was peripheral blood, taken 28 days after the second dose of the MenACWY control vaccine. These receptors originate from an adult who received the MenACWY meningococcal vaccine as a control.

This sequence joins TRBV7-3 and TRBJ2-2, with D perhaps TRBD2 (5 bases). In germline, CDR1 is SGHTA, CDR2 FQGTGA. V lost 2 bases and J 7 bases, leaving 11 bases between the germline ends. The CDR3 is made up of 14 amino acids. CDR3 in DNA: TGTGCCAGCAGCTTAGAGTCGGGGTACGGGGAGCTGTTTTTT. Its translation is CASSLESGYGELFF.

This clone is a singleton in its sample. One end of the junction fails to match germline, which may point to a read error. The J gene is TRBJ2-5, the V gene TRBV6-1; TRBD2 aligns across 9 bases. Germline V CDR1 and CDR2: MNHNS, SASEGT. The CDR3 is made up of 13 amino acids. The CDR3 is CASSEAVLLAGDF. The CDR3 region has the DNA TGTGCCAGCAGTGAAGCCGTGTTATTAGCGGGAGACTTC.

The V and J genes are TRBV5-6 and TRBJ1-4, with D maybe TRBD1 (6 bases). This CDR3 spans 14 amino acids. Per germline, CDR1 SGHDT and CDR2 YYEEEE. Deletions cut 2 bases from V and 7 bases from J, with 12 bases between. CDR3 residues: CASSFQGLSEKLFF. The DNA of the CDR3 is TGTGCCAGCAGCTTTCAGGGGTTAAGTGAAAAACTGTTTTTT.

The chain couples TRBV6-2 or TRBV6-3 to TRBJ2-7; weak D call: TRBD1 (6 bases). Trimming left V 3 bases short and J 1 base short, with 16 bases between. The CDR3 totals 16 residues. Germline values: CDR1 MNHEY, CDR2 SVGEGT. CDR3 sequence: CASSYGPLGQSYEQYF. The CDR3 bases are TGTGCCAGCAGTTATGGGCCCCTTGGACAGTCCTACGAGCAGTACTTC.

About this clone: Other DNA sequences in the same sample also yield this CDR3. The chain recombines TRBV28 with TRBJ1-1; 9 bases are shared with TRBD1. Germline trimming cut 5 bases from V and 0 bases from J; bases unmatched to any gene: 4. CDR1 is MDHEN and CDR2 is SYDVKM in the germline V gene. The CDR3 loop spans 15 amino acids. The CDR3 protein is CASSPGQGLNTEAFF. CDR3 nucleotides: TGTGCCAGCAGTCCCGGACAGGGGTTGAACACTGAAGCTTTCTTT.

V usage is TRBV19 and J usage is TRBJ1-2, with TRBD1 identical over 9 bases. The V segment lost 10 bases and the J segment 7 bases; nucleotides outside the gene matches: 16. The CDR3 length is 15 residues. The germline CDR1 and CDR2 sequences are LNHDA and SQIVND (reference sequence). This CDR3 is CATHQGTGGFRGYTF. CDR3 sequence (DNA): TGTGCCACCCACCAAGGTACAGGGGGCTTTCGTGGCTACACCTTC.

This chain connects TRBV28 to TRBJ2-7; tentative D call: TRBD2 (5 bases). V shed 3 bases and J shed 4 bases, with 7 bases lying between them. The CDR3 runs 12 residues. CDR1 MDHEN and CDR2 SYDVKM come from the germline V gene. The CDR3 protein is CASSLSGYEQYF. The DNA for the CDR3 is TGTGCCAGCAGTTTGTCGGGGTACGAGCAGTACTTC.

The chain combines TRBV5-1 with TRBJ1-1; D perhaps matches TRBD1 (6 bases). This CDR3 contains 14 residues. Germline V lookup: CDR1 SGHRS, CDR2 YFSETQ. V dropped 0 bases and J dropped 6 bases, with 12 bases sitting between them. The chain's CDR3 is CASSLGNRASEAFF. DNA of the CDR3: TGCGCCAGCAGCTTGGGAAACAGGGCTTCTGAAGCTTTCTTT.

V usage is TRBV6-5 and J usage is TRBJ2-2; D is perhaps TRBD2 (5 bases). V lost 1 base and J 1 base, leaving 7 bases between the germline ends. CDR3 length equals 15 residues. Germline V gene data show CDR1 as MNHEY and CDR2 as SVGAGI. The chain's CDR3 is CASSYFAGNTGELFF. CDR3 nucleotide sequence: TGTGCCAGCAGTTACTTTGCGGGGAACACCGGGGAGCTGTTTTTT.

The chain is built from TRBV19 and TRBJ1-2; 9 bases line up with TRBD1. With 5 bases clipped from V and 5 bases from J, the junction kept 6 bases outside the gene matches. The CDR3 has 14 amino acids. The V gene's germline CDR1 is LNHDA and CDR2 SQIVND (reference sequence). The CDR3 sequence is CASSGAGTGYGYTF. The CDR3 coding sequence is TGTGCCAGTAGTGGGGCCGGGACAGGGTATGGCTACACCTTC. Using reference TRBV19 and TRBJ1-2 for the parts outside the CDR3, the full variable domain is DGGITQSPKYLFRKEGQNVTLSCEQNLNHDAMYWYRQDPGQGLRLIYYSQIVNDFQKGDIAEGYSVSREKKESFPLTVTSAQKNPTAFYLCASSGAGTGYGYTFGSGTRLTVV.

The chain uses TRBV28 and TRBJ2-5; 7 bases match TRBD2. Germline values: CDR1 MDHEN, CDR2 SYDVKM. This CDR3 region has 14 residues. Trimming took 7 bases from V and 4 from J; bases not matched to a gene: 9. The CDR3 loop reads CASIPTGGRETQYF. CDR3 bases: TGTGCCAGCATTCCTACGGGGGGTCGAGAGACCCAGTACTTC.

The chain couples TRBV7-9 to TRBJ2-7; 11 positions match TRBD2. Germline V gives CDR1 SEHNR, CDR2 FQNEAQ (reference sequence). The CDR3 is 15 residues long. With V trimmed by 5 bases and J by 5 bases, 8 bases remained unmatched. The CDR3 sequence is CASSPPGLAVHEQYF. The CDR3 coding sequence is TGTGCCAGCAGCCCCCCGGGACTAGCGGTCCACGAGCAGTACTTC.

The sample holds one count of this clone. In DNA, the CDR3 is TGTGCCAGCAGCGGGACAGTTCAGCCCCAGCATTTT. Protein product: CASSGTVQPQHF. The rearrangement uses TRBV5-7 and TRBJ1-5; 7 positions match TRBD1. TRBV5-7 is classed as an ORF, of uncertain function. The length of the CDR3 is 12 residues. V was pared by 4 bases and J by 6 bases, with 1 base of the junction left unmatched.

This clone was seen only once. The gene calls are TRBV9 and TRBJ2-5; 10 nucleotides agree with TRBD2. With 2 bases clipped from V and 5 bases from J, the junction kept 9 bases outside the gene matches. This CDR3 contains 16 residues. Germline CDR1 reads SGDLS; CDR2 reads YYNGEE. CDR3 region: CASSVGLAGAWETQYF. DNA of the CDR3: TGTGCCAGCAGCGTGGGGCTAGCGGGAGCTTGGGAGACCCAGTACTTC. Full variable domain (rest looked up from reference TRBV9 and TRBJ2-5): DSGVTQTPKHLITATGQRVTLRCSPRSGDLSVYWYQQSLDQGLQFLIQYYNGEERAKGNILERFSAQQFPDLHSELNLSSLELGDSALYFCASSVGLAGAWETQYFGPGTRLLVL.